Listed below are T cell receptor beta chains from one sample, sequenced in a study of blood T cell repertoires in COVID-19. Generated by immunoSEQ multiplex PCR, the TCRdb table keeps only in-frame clones and is missing some. The table shows some 280,000 clones, with about 89% occurring only once. The specimen was peripheral blood. All receptors come from a woman aged 35 to 49 who had recovered from COVID-19. CDR3s include the opening cysteine and the closing phenylalanine or tryptophan. The D gene is left open where the match is weak. Clone size is stated in some rows and not others, as once, few, many or a class when expanded.

TRBJ2-1 | - | TRBV27 | - | CASSYQTDNEQFF | TGTGCCAGCAGTTACCAAACTGACAATGAGCAGTTCTTC
TRBJ1-6 | once | TRBV6-5 | - | CASNAERESPLHF | TGTGCCAGCAACGCGGAGAGGGAATCACCCCTCCACTTT
TRBJ2-1 | - | TRBV28 | - | CASSLQFNEQFF | TGTGCCAGCAGTCTCCAGTTCAATGAGCAGTTCTTC
TRBJ1-2 | few | TRBV10-3 | TRBD1 | CAISESARQGDGYTF | TGTGCCATCAGTGAGTCGGCGAGACAGGGAGATGGCTACACCTTC
TRBJ1-5 | - | TRBV6-1 | - | CASSAYTQGNNQPQHF | TGTGCCAGCAGTGCATATACCCAGGGGAACAATCAGCCCCAGCATTTT
TRBJ2-7 | - | TRBV29-1 | - | CSVEVGQFGYEQYF | TGCAGCGTTGAAGTCGGACAGTTCGGCTACGAGCAGTACTTC
TRBJ2-7 | few | TRBV3-1/TRBV3-2 | - | CASSYGQGGYEQYF | TGTGCCAGCAGCTACGGTCAGGGCGGATACGAGCAGTACTTC
TRBJ1-2 | - | TRBV3-1/TRBV3-2 | TRBD1 | CASSQHTGGYGYGYTF | TGTGCCAGCAGCCAGCACACAGGGGGCTATGGCTATGGCTACACCTTC
TRBJ2-5 | - | TRBV5-1 | TRBD1 | CASSLDRGPEETQYF | TGCGCCAGCAGCTTGGACAGGGGGCCAGAAGAGACCCAGTACTTC
TRBJ1-2 | few | TRBV9 | - | CASSVGSEPYGYTF | TGTGCCAGCAGCGTAGGGTCAGAACCGTATGGCTACACCTTC
TRBJ2-1 | - | TRBV7-6 | TRBD2 | CASSLAPGGPGNEQFF | TGTGCCAGCAGCTTAGCGCCGGGAGGGCCCGGCAATGAGCAGTTCTTC
TRBJ2-7 | - | TRBV18 | TRBD1 | CASSPRGTDLSYEQYF | TGTGCCAGCTCACCACGTGGGACAGACCTATCCTACGAGCAGTACTTC
TRBJ1-4 | once | TRBV2 | - | CASKRLPDLFNEKLFF | TGTGCCAGCAAAAGACTGCCCGATCTATTTAATGAAAAACTGTTTTTT
TRBJ2-3 | few | TRBV19 | TRBD2 | CASASGMVTDTQYF | TGTGCCAGCGCCAGCGGGATGGTAACAGATACGCAGTATTTT
TRBJ2-7 | - | TRBV6-1 | - | CASSEVPSEQYF | TGTGCCAGCAGTGAGGTGCCGAGCGAGCAGTACTTC
TRBJ1-2 | - | TRBV7-2 | TRBD1 | CASTPQGGQGHGYTF | TGTGCCAGCACCCCTCAGGGGGGACAGGGTCATGGCTACACCTTC
TRBJ2-4 | - | TRBV9 | TRBD1 | CASSVDRGRVAKNIQYF | TGTGCCAGCAGCGTCGACAGGGGGCGAGTAGCCAAAAACATTCAGTACTTC
TRBJ2-3 | - | TRBV7-6 | TRBD2 | CASSPLAGAYTDTQYF | TGTGCCAGCAGCCCCTTGGCGGGAGCCTACACAGATACGCAGTATTTT
TRBJ2-7 | once | TRBV5-4 | - | CASSLGQAKVGEQYF | TGTGCCAGCAGCTTGGGTCAGGCGAAGGTGGGCGAGCAGTACTTC
TRBJ2-7 | - | TRBV10-1 | TRBD1 | CASSPGDSFAYEQYF | TGCGCCAGCAGCCCCGGGGACAGCTTCGCCTACGAGCAGTACTTC
TRBJ2-2 | - | TRBV29-1 | - | CSVRPGLNTGELFF | TGCAGCGTAAGACCGGGACTTAACACCGGGGAGCTGTTTTTT
TRBJ2-5 | - | TRBV20-1 | TRBD2 | CSGLAGETQYF | TGCAGTGGACTAGCGGGGGAGACCCAGTACTTC
TRBJ2-1 | - | TRBV7-3 | - | CASSLGSVATNEQFF | TGTGCCAGCAGCTTAGGGAGCGTCGCCACAAATGAGCAGTTCTTC
TRBJ1-6 | - | TRBV27 | TRBD1 | CASSSGQTNSPLHF | TGTGCCAGCAGTTCGGGACAGACTAATTCACCCCTCCACTTT
TRBJ2-7 | - | TRBV21-1 | - | CASSRQVNHHYEQYF | TGTGCCAGCAGCAGACAAGTCAACCACCATTACGAGCAGTACTTC
TRBJ2-3 | few | TRBV6-1 | - | CASNPPEPLRDTQYF | TGTGCCAGCAACCCACCGGAGCCTCTGAGAGATACGCAGTATTTT
TRBJ2-3 | - | TRBV27 | - | CATARGDTQYF | TGTGCCACCGCAAGAGGGGATACGCAGTATTTT
TRBJ2-3 | once | TRBV3-1/TRBV3-2 | - | CASSQGADSTDTQYF | TGTGCCAGCAGCCAGGGAGCGGATAGCACAGATACGCAGTATTTT
TRBJ2-3 | - | TRBV5-6 | TRBD2 | CASSFGTSGKDTQYF | TGTGCCAGCAGCTTCGGGACTAGCGGGAAAGATACGCAGTATTTT
TRBJ2-5 | few | TRBV19 | - | CASRDGGTEQETQYF | TGTGCCAGTAGGGACGGAGGGACAGAACAAGAGACCCAGTACTTC
TRBJ2-7 | - | TRBV10-3 | TRBD2 | CAISEGRPGGTSGFEQYF | TGTGCCATCAGTGAAGGACGACCGGGTGGGACTAGCGGGTTCGAGCAGTACTTC
TRBJ2-7 | - | TRBV6-5 | TRBD1 | CASRQTGGFYEQYF | TGTGCCAGCAGACAGACAGGGGGGTTCTACGAGCAGTACTTC
TRBJ2-5 | once | TRBV27 | - | CASSPFGGARETQYF | TGTGCCAGCAGTCCCTTTGGGGGGGCCCGGGAGACCCAGTACTTC
TRBJ2-2 | - | TRBV2 | TRBD2 | CARTSGRAGGNTGELFF | TGTGCCAGAACTAGCGGGAGGGCCGGCGGGAACACCGGGGAGCTGTTTTTT
TRBJ1-3 | - | TRBV2 | - | CASSERVDTIYF | TGTGCCAGCAGTGAGCGAGTAGACACCATATATTTT
TRBJ1-3 | - | TRBV10-3 | - | CAISGEGDTIYF | TGTGCCATCAGTGGAGAGGGAGACACCATATATTTT
TRBJ2-3 | few | TRBV6-1 | TRBD2 | CASSDQTSGRYTDTQYF | TGTGCCAGCAGTGACCAGACTAGCGGGAGGTACACAGATACGCAGTATTTT
TRBJ2-1 | - | TRBV7-9 | TRBD1 | CASSLWTGAGMNNEQFF | TGTGCCAGCAGCTTATGGACAGGGGCCGGGATGAACAATGAGCAGTTCTTC
TRBJ2-7 | once | TRBV6-5 | - | CASSPNRVYEQYF | TGTGCCAGCAGCCCAAACAGGGTCTACGAGCAGTACTTC
TRBJ1-4 | - | TRBV3-1/TRBV3-2 | - | CASSQSRMRPELSEKLFF | TGTGCCAGCAGCCAAAGCCGGATGCGACCGGAGTTAAGTGAAAAACTGTTTTTT
TRBJ2-1 | - | TRBV28 | TRBD2 | CASKSASGRLDEQFF | TGTGCCAGCAAATCCGCTAGCGGGAGGTTAGATGAGCAGTTCTTC
TRBJ1-5 | - | TRBV10-1 | - | CASSDTGNQPQHF | TGCGCCAGCAGCGATACAGGGAATCAGCCCCAGCATTTT
TRBJ2-1 | - | TRBV28 | TRBD2 | CASSSSSGSRLEQFF | TGTGCCAGCAGTTCATCTAGCGGGAGCCGTCTTGAGCAGTTCTTC
TRBJ1-2 | - | TRBV19 | TRBD1 | CASSTQRYSGTGGDAVYGYTF | TGTGCCAGTAGTACCCAACGCTACTCCGGGACAGGGGGCGATGCAGTCTATGGCTACACCTTC
TRBJ1-6 | few | TRBV5-6 | - | CASSLYGPGAPLHF | TGTGCCAGCAGCTTGTATGGGCCGGGGGCACCCCTCCACTTT
TRBJ2-1 | - | TRBV7-7 | - | CASSPRAASRHNEQFF | TGTGCCAGCAGCCCCCGCGCGGCTAGCCGCCACAATGAGCAGTTCTTC
TRBJ2-6 | - | TRBV9 | TRBD1 | CASSVVRGQGANSGANVLTF | TGTGCCAGCAGCGTAGTTAGGGGCCAGGGGGCCAACTCTGGGGCCAACGTCCTGACTTTC
TRBJ2-1 | few | TRBV10-2 | - | CASRGSGSYNEQFF | TGCGCCAGCAGGGGGAGCGGGTCCTACAATGAGCAGTTCTTC
TRBJ1-2 | - | TRBV30 | TRBD1 | CAWRITGVYGYTF | TGTGCCTGGAGGATAACAGGGGTCTATGGCTACACCTTC
TRBJ2-7 | - | TRBV5-1 | - | CASTPGGPYEQYF | TGCGCCAGCACCCCGGGGGGCCCCTACGAGCAGTACTTC
TRBJ2-5 | - | TRBV5-1 | - | CASFGQFQETQYF | TGCGCCAGCTTTGGACAGTTTCAAGAGACCCAGTACTTC
TRBJ2-5 | - | TRBV29-1 | TRBD2 | CSVQGLAGQETQYF | TGCAGCGTGCAGGGACTAGCGGGACAAGAGACCCAGTACTTC
TRBJ2-2 | - | TRBV28 | TRBD2 | CASSSLAGMNTGELFF | TGTGCCAGCAGTTCCTTAGCGGGAATGAACACCGGGGAGCTGTTTTTT